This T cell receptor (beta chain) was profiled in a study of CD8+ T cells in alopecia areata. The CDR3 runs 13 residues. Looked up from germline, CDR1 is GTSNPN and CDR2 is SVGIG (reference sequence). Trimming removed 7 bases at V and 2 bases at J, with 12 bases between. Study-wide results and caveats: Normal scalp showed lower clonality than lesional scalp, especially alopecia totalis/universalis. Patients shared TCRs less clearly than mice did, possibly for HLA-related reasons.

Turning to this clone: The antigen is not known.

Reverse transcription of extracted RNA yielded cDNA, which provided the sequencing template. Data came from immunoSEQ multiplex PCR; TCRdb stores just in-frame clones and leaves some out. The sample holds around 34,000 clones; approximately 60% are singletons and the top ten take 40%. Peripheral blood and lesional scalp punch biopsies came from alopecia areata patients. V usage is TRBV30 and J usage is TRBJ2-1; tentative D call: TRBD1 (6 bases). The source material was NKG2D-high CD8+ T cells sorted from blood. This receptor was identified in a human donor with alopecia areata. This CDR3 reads CASDGQTYNEQFF. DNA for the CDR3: TGTGCCTCCGACGGACAGACCTACAATGAGCAGTTCTTC.